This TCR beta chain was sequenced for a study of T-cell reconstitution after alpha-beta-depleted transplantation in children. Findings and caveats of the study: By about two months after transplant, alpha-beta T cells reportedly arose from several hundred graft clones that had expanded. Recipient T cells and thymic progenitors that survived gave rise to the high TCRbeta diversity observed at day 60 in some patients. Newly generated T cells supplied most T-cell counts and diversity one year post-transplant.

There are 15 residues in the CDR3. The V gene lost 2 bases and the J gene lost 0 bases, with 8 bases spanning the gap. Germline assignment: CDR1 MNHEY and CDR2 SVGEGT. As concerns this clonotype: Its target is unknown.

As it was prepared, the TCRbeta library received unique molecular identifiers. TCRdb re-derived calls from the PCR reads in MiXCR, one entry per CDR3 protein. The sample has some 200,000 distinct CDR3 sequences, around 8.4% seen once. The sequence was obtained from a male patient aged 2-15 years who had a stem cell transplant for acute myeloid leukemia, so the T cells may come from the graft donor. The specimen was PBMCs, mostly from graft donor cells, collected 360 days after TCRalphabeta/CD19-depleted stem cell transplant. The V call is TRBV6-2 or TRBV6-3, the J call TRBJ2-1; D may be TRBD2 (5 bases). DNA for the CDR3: TGTGCCAGCAGTTACGGCGGGTTCTCCTACAATGAGCAGTTCTTC. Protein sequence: CASSYGGFSYNEQFF.